The 18 T cell receptor beta chains below come from one sample, sequenced in a study of shared clonotypes between healthy human individuals. Measured with immunoSEQ multiplex PCR; TCRdb has only the in-frame clones, and not every one. Of 2 million to 2.5 million clones in the sample, 90% to 97% were seen once. Specimen: naive CD4+ T cells sorted from blood. Sample subset: CD45RA+ positively selected. These receptors came from a man aged 18 to 35 in good health.

This rearrangement joins TRBV27 to TRBJ2-7, with no clear D. CDR1 and CDR2 from the germline V gene are MNHEY and SMNVEV (reference sequence). This CDR3 has 13 amino acids. Trimming took off 5 bases at V and 3 bases at J, with 11 bases between the two ends. This CDR3 reads CASSRTAHYEQYF. The CDR3 region has the DNA TGTGCCAGCAGTCGGACCGCCCACTACGAGCAGTACTTC.

A single count supports this clone. The chain joins TRBV29-1 to TRBJ1-2; D is unclear. This CDR3 region has 10 residues. Between the trimmed V and J ends, which lost 4 bases and 6 bases, there was a span of 6 bases. CDR1 and CDR2 (germline): SQVTM, ANQGSEA. CDR3: CSVGDDGYTF. The CDR3 nucleotides are TGCAGCGTTGGCGACGATGGCTACACCTTC.

The rearrangement links TRBV10-2 to TRBJ2-7; possibly TRBD2 for D (5 bases). V was clipped by 8 bases and J by 3 bases, with 8 bases between them. Germline CDR1 and CDR2: WSHSY and SAAADI. The CDR3 has 11 amino acids. CDR3 in DNA: TGCGCCAGCGCTGCGGGCTACGAGCAGTACTTC. Its protein product is CASAAGYEQYF.

The V call is TRBV29-1, the J call TRBJ2-4; no clear D. The ends were cut back, 5 bases at V and 0 bases at J, with 8 bases in the middle. The CDR3 sequence is 13 residues long. CDR1 and CDR2 from the germline V gene are SQVTM and ANQGSEA. CDR3 sequence reads: CSVLAGAKNIQYF. CDR3 nucleotide sequence: TGCAGCGTTCTGGCCGGAGCCAAAAACATTCAGTACTTC.

The chain employs TRBV2 and TRBJ2-2, with D hard to call. The germline V gene has CDR1 SNHLY and CDR2 FYNNEI. V gave up 2 bases and J gave up 6 bases, with 7 bases separating them. CDR3 length equals 13 residues. The CDR3: CASSESAAGELFF. The CDR3 nucleotides are TGTGCCAGCAGTGAATCAGCCGCCGGGGAGCTGTTTTTT.

As for this clone: The sample has other DNA sequences that encode this CDR3 too. The chain uses TRBV5-1 and TRBJ2-3, with no clear D. V lost 3 bases to trimming and J lost 1 base, with 6 bases between them. The CDR3 runs to 13 residues. Germline V lookup: CDR1 SGHRS, CDR2 YFSETQ. The CDR3 bases are TGCGCCAGCAGCTCTCAAGGCACAGATACGCAGTATTTT. The encoded protein is CASSSQGTDTQYF.

This chain uses TRBV12-5 with TRBJ2-1, with D perhaps TRBD1 or TRBD2 (5 bases each). V lost 7 bases to trimming and J lost 7 bases, with 14 bases between them. The CDR3 is made up of 13 amino acids. Germline V gene sequence: CDR1 LGHNT, CDR2 FRNRAP. The CDR3 DNA is TGTGCTAGTGTGTGGTCGGGACGGAATGAGCAGTTCTTC. It is translated as CASVWSGRNEQFF.

J is TRBJ2-7 and V is TRBV7-2, with D hard to call. This CDR3 is built from 15 residues. V was cut by 5 bases and J by 0 bases, with 14 bases left in between. From germline, CDR1 is SGHTA and CDR2 FQGNSA. The chain's CDR3 is CASSLTPVVSYEQYF. Written as DNA, the CDR3 is TGTGCCAGCAGCCTTACCCCAGTAGTCTCCTACGAGCAGTACTTC.

The chain carries TRBV6-1 and TRBJ1-3; D is uncertain. The CDR3 spans 14 residues. The V gene's germline CDR1 is MNHNS and CDR2 SASEGT. V dropped 7 bases and J dropped 0 bases, with 10 bases sitting between them. In DNA, the CDR3 is TGTGCCAGCACCCGGACCTTCTCTGGAAACACCATATATTTT. Its translation: CASTRTFSGNTIYF.

This clone has just a few counts. This chain links TRBV9 with TRBJ2-3; weak D call: TRBD1 (5 bases). Germline values: CDR1 SGDLS, CDR2 YYNGEE. V dropped 7 bases and J dropped 0 bases, with 12 bases sitting between them. The CDR3 spans 14 residues. This chain's CDR3 is CASGAVPSTDTQYF. The DNA for the CDR3 is TGTGCCAGCGGGGCCGTCCCTAGCACAGATACGCAGTATTTT. Filled out from reference TRBV9 and TRBJ2-3, the complete variable domain reads DSGVTQTPKHLITATGQRVTLRCSPRSGDLSVYWYQQSLDQGLQFLIQYYNGEERAKGNILERFSAQQFPDLHSELNLSSLELGDSALYFCASGAVPSTDTQYFGPGTRLTVL.

The chain combines TRBV4-1 with TRBJ1-4; 8 bases are shared with TRBD1. J gave up 1 base and V 3 bases, and 4 bases lay outside the gene matches. Germline lookup yields CDR1 MGHRA and CDR2 YSYEKL. This CDR3 comprises 16 residues. CDR3 bases: TGCGCCAGCAGCCATGGAGGGACAGGAACTAATGAAAAACTGTTTTTT. Its translation: CASSHGGTGTNEKLFF.

This clone occurred once. The V call is TRBV6-6, the J call TRBJ2-7; 11 bases match TRBD1. The CDR3 extends over 16 amino acids. The germline V gene has CDR1 MNHNY and CDR2 SVGAGI (reference sequence). V shed 8 bases and J 3 bases; nucleotides not matched to a gene: 12. Written as DNA, the CDR3 is TGTGCCAGCTTTGCGGGACAGGGGGTCTATCACTACGAGCAGTACTTC. Residues: CASFAGQGVYHYEQYF.

V usage is TRBV28 and J usage is TRBJ1-2; D uncertain. The CDR3 spans 15 residues. The ends were cut back, 2 bases at V and 3 bases at J, with 13 bases in the middle. Germline values: CDR1 MDHEN, CDR2 SYDVKM. In nucleotides, the CDR3 is TGTGCCAGCAGTTTAGGACGGTTGAGAGACTATGGCTACACCTTC. It yields the protein CASSLGRLRDYGYTF.

The sample holds one count of this clone. In the same sample, other DNA sequences code for this CDR3. V is TRBV10-2 and J is TRBJ2-7, with 14 bases aligning to TRBD2. The junction had 5 bases not matched to a gene; V was cut back by 6 bases and J by 4 bases. This CDR3 spans 15 amino acids. CDR1 and CDR2 from the germline V gene are WSHSY and SAAADI. CDR3 loop: CASSPGLAGGYEQYF. As DNA, the CDR3 is TGCGCCAGCAGCCCCGGACTAGCGGGAGGTTACGAGCAGTACTTC.

With respect to this clone: Other nucleotide sequences in the sample specify the same CDR3. The chain is built from TRBV15 and TRBJ2-7; D gene uncertain. V lost 0 bases to trimming and J lost 3 bases, with 6 bases between them. Per germline, CDR1 LNHNV and CDR2 YYDKDF (reference sequence). The CDR3 consists of 13 residues. The CDR3 loop is CATSREVSYEQYF. The DNA for the CDR3 is TGTGCCACCAGCAGAGAGGTGAGCTACGAGCAGTACTTC.

This sequence joins TRBV9 and TRBJ2-3; D remains ambiguous. This CDR3 contains 13 residues. The ends were cut back, 3 bases at V and 0 bases at J, with 5 bases in the middle. CDR1 SGDLS and CDR2 YYNGEE come from the germline V gene. This chain's CDR3 is CASSADSTDTQYF. The CDR3 DNA follows: TGTGCCAGCAGCGCGGACAGCACAGATACGCAGTATTTT.

This clone is a singleton in its sample. This CDR3 reads CASSLGGAGWYEQYF. In DNA, the CDR3 is TGCGCCAGCAGCTTGGGAGGAGCAGGGTGGTACGAGCAGTACTTC. V gene TRBV5-1 combines with J gene TRBJ2-7; possible D gene TRBD1, 5 bases. Germline values: CDR1 SGHRS, CDR2 YFSETQ. This CDR3 contains 15 residues. V was clipped by 0 bases and J by 4 bases, with 14 bases between them. Supplemented by reference TRBV5-1 and TRBJ2-7, the full variable domain reads KAGVTQTPRYLIKTRGQQVTLSCSPISGHRSVSWYQQTPGQGLQFLFEYFSETQRNKGNFPGRFSGRQFSNSRSEMNVSTLELGDSALYLCASSLGGAGWYEQYFGPGTRLTVT.

V is TRBV29-1 and J is TRBJ2-3; TRBD2 aligns across 8 bases. V shed 6 bases and J 6 bases; nucleotides not matched to a gene: 5. The CDR3 covers 12 residues. The germline V gene encodes CDR1 SQVTM and CDR2 ANQGSEA. The DNA for the CDR3 is TGCAGCGTAGGTCCTAGCGGGGATACGCAGTATTTT. Its translation: CSVGPSGDTQYF.